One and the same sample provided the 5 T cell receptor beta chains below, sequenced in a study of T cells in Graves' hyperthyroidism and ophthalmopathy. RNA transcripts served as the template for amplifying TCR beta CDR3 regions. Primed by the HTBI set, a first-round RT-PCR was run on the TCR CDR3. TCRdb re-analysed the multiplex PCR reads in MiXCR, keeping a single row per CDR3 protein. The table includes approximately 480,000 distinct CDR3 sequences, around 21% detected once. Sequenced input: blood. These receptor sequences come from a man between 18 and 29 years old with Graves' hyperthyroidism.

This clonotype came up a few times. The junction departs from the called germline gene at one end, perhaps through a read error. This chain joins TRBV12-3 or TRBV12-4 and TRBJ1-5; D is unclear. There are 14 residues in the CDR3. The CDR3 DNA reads TGTGCCAGCAGTTTAAGCCCCGTAAATCCGCCCCAGCATTTT. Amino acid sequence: CASSLSPVNPPQHF.

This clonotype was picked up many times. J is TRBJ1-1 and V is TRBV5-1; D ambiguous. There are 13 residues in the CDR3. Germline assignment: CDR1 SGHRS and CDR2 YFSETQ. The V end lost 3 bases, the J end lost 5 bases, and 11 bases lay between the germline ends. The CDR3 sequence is CASSSDPGTEAFF. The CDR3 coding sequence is TGCGCCAGCAGCTCGGATCCGGGGACTGAAGCTTTCTTT.

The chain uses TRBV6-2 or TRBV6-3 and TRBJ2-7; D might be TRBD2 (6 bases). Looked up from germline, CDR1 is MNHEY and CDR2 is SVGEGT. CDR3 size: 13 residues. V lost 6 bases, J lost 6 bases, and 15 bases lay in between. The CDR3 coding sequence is TGTGCCAGCAGGGCGGGACCACCTCTCGAGCAGTACTTC. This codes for CASRAGPPLEQYF.

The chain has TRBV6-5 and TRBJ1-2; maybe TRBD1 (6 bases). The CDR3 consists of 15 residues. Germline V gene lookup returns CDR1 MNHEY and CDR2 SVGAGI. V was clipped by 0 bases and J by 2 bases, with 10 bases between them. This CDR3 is CASSYSTRGNYGYTF. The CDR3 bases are TGTGCCAGCAGTTACTCGACAAGGGGGAACTATGGCTACACCTTC.

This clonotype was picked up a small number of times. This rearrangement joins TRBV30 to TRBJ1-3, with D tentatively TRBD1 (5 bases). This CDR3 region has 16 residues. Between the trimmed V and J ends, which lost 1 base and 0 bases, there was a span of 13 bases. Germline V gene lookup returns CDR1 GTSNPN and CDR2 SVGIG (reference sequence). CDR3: CAWSDLTEFSGNTIYF. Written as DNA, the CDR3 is TGTGCCTGGAGTGATCTGACAGAGTTCTCTGGAAACACCATATATTTT.